Listed here are 31 T cell receptor beta chains from one sample, sequenced in a study of neurological immune-mediated disorders. Each CDR3 protein is one row after TCRdb ran MiXCR on the 5' RACE reads. The sample includes tens of thousands of distinct CDR3 sequences, approximately 17% seen only once; the top ten take approximately 15%. The source material was PBMCs. Receptors originate from a woman aged 40 to 50 in good health.

This clonotype was seen many times. The chain combines TRBV7-2 with TRBJ2-2; TRBD1 might be the D (6 bases). Trimming took off 5 bases at V and 6 bases at J, with 16 bases between the two ends. Germline V CDR1 and CDR2: SGHTA, FQGNSA. This CDR3 region has 15 residues. CDR3 sequence: CASSIRDTRPGELFF. CDR3 coding DNA: TGTGCCAGCAGCATCCGGGACACTAGGCCCGGGGAGCTGTTTTTT.

This clonotype was detected ten times or more. This chain links TRBV6-1 with TRBJ1-6; maybe TRBD1 (5 bases). The CDR3 length is 13 residues. The V gene lost 7 bases and the J gene lost 8 bases, with 12 bases spanning the gap. Germline V CDR1 and CDR2: MNHNS, SASEGT. The CDR3 is CASKQGWDSPLHF. The CDR3 DNA reads as TGTGCCAGCAAGCAGGGATGGGATTCACCCCTCCACTTT.

This clonotype occurred many times. The rearrangement links TRBV6-5 to TRBJ1-6, with D possibly TRBD1 on 5 matching bases. CDR1 MNHEY and CDR2 SVGAGI come from the germline V gene. Trimming stripped 0 bases from V and 0 bases from J, with 9 bases between. There are 17 residues in the CDR3. DNA of the CDR3: TGTGCCAGCAGTTACTCTACACAGGCCTCCTATAATTCACCCCTCCACTTT. It specifies CASSYSTQASYNSPLHF.

Ten or more counts support this clonotype. This rearrangement joins TRBV27 to TRBJ1-1; possible D gene TRBD1, 6 bases. The CDR3 is made up of 13 amino acids. V was trimmed by 5 bases and J by 7 bases, leaving 14 bases between them. CDR1 is MNHEY, CDR2 SMNVEV, per germline (reference sequence). CDR3 amino acids: CASSLSRGHEAFF. CDR3 in DNA: TGTGCCAGCAGTCTCTCCAGGGGACATGAAGCTTTCTTT.

This clonotype has a count of ten or more. The chain links TRBV12-3 or TRBV12-4 to TRBJ2-2; D unresolved. The CDR3 contains 12 residues. With 5 bases removed from V and 13 bases from J, the gap between germline ends came to 14 bases. The CDR3 loop is CASSVEELGLFF. CDR3 bases: TGTGCCAGCAGTGTTGAAGAATTAGGGCTGTTTTTT.

The chain couples TRBV6-1 to TRBJ1-2; D gene uncertain. Trimming cost V 4 bases and J 0 bases, with 9 bases left between them. Germline CDR1 and CDR2: MNHNS and SASEGT. CDR3 length equals 14 residues. The CDR3 reads CASSVQTTNYGYTF. The CDR3 DNA is TGTGCCAGCAGTGTACAGACCACTAACTATGGCTACACCTTC.

This rearrangement joins TRBV29-1 to TRBJ2-6, with D possibly being TRBD1 or TRBD2 (5 bases each). This CDR3 has 15 amino acids. CDR1 and CDR2 (germline): SQVTM, ANQGSEA. Trimming removed 0 bases at V and 3 bases at J, with 9 bases between. The CDR3 bases are TGCAGCGTTGAAGATCTGGGGGTTGGGGCCAACGTCCTGACTTTC. Encoded protein: CSVEDLGVGANVLTF.

This clonotype was observed a few times. The CDR3 spells CASSPGQGHTEAFF. CDR3 DNA: TGTGCCAGCTCACCGGGGCAGGGTCATACTGAAGCTTTCTTT. The V call is TRBV18, the J call TRBJ1-1, with D possibly matching TRBD1 (5 bases). CDR1 KGHSH and CDR2 LQKENI come from the germline V gene. The length of the CDR3 is 14 residues. Trimming stripped 3 bases from V and 5 bases from J, with 13 bases between. Full variable domain (rest looked up from reference TRBV18 and TRBJ1-1): NAGVMQNPRHLVRRRGQEARLRCSPMKGHSHVYWYRQLPEEGLKFMVYLQKENIIDESGMPKERFSAEFPKEGPSILRIQQVVRGDSAAYFCASSPGQGHTEAFFGQGTRLTVV.

The J gene is TRBJ2-7, the V gene TRBV4-3, with unresolved D. CDR1 LGHNA and CDR2 YSLEER come from the germline V gene. This CDR3 is 13 amino acids long. V gave up 1 base and J gave up 7 bases, with 11 bases separating them. The CDR3 is CASSQGTSWEQYF. In nucleotides, the CDR3 is TGCGCCAGCAGCCAAGGGACGTCTTGGGAGCAGTACTTC.

This clonotype was observed at least ten times. This chain uses TRBV6-2 or TRBV6-3 with TRBJ2-7; 9 bases agree with TRBD1. CDR1 is MNHEY and CDR2 is SVGEGT in the germline V gene. Trimming took 6 bases from V and 0 from J; bases not matched to a gene: 3. This CDR3 is 14 amino acids long. CDR3 in amino acids: CASRTTGGSYEQYV. CDR3 bases: TGTGCCAGCAGAACGACAGGGGGCTCCTACGAGCAGTACGTC.

This clonotype occurred many times. This chain connects TRBV6-5 to TRBJ1-1; D may be TRBD1 (6 bases). Germline V gene data show CDR1 as MNHEY and CDR2 as SVGAGI. V gave up 5 bases and J gave up 4 bases, with 26 bases separating them. This CDR3 contains 18 residues. CDR3 residues: CASSTSPFGTGTPTEAFF. CDR3 nucleotide sequence: TGTGCCAGCAGTACTTCCCCCTTTGGTACAGGGACACCCACTGAAGCTTTCTTT.

This clonotype has a count of ten or more. V is TRBV12-3 or TRBV12-4 and J is TRBJ2-2; D remains ambiguous. Trimming shortened V by 2 bases and J by 0 bases, and 7 bases separated the two germline ends. This CDR3 region has 15 residues. CDR3 nucleotides: TGTGCCAGCAGTTTACTGGCCCCGAACACCGGGGAGCTGTTTTTT. It is translated as CASSLLAPNTGELFF.

This clonotype was seen repeatedly, ten times or more. This chain uses TRBV20-1 with TRBJ1-2, with D possibly being TRBD1 (6 bases). The germline V and J ends were trimmed by 2 bases and 7 bases, with 8 bases remaining between them. The CDR3 covers 11 residues. Germline CDR1 and CDR2: DFQATT and SNEGSKA (reference sequence). DNA for the CDR3: TGCAGTGCTAGAAGGGGGGCTGGCTACACCTTC. It yields the protein CSARRGAGYTF.

A single count supports this clonotype. The genes are TRBV7-9 and TRBJ2-7; D is possibly TRBD1 or TRBD2 (6 bases each). Per germline, CDR1 SEHNR and CDR2 FQNEAQ (reference sequence). The CDR3 totals 18 residues. The chain's CDR3 is CVSSFSRGQGNRDYEQYF. DNA of the CDR3: TGTGTTAGCAGCTTTTCTCGGGGGCAGGGTAACAGGGACTACGAGCAGTACTTC.

This clonotype was observed at least ten times. J is TRBJ2-2 and V is TRBV12-3 or TRBV12-4, with a tentative D call TRBD1 (6 bases). V lost 1 base and J lost 6, with 9 bases in between. The CDR3 is made up of 14 amino acids. DNA of the CDR3: TGTGCCAGCAGTTTAGGTGCAGGGGCCGGGGAGCTGTTTTTT. The encoded protein is CASSLGAGAGELFF.

The table lists this clonotype with many counts. The chain is built from TRBV5-1 and TRBJ2-3; TRBD2 aligns across 10 bases. The J segment lost 2 bases and the V segment lost 2 bases, leaving 5 bases of the junction unmatched. The CDR3 contains 16 residues. Germline V CDR1 and CDR2: SGHRS, YFSETQ. DNA of the CDR3: TGCGCCAGCAGCTTTTCTAGCGGGGGCCTCACAGATACGCAGTATTTT. Translated, it gives CASSFSSGGLTDTQYF. Based on the CDR3 plus reference TRBV5-1 and TRBJ2-3, the full variable domain is KAGVTQTPRYLIKTRGQQVTLSCSPISGHRSVSWYQQTPGQGLQFLFEYFSETQRNKGNFPGRFSGRQFSNSRSEMNVSTLELGDSALYLCASSFSSGGLTDTQYFGPGTRLTVL.

This clonotype occurred many times. This chain joins TRBV11-2 and TRBJ2-3; 8 bases are shared with TRBD1. V lost 2 bases to trimming and J lost 3 bases; unmatched junction nucleotides: 4. This CDR3 has 15 residues. The germline CDR1 and CDR2 sequences are SGHAT and FQNNGV. The chain's CDR3 is CASSLQTGATDTQYF. CDR3 nucleotide sequence: TGTGCCAGCAGCTTACAGACAGGGGCGACAGATACGCAGTATTTT. The whole variable domain, remainder taken from reference TRBV11-2 and TRBJ2-3, is EAGVAQSPRYKIIEKRQSVAFWCNPISGHATLYWYQQILGQGPKLLIQFQNNGVVDDSQLPKDRFSAERLKGVDSTLKIQPAKLEDSAVYLCASSLQTGATDTQYFGPGTRLTVL.

This clonotype occurred many times. The rearrangement joins TRBV5-1 to TRBJ2-3, with 8 positions matching TRBD1. Germline trimming cut 8 bases from V and 5 bases from J; bases unmatched to any gene: 10. CDR3 length: 14 residues. Germline lookup yields CDR1 SGHRS and CDR2 YFSETQ. This chain's CDR3 is CASAMTGVRDTQYF. CDR3 DNA: TGCGCCAGTGCCATGACAGGGGTGAGAGATACGCAGTATTTT.

This clonotype appeared many times. The CDR3 nucleotides read TGTGCCAGCAGTGAAATGGGCGGGACTAGCGGGAGAAACATTCAGTACTTC. Translating gives CASSEMGGTSGRNIQYF. V gene TRBV2 combines with J gene TRBJ2-4, with 14 bases fitting TRBD2. Germline CDR1 reads SNHLY; CDR2 reads FYNNEI. Trimming removed 2 bases from V and 6 bases from J; junction bases left unmatched: 6. The CDR3 length is 17 residues. Full variable domain (rest looked up from reference TRBV2 and TRBJ2-4): EPEVTQTPSHQVTQMGQEVILRCVPISNHLYFYWYRQILGQKVEFLVSFYNNEISEKSEIFDDQFSVERPDGSNFTLKIRSTKLEDSAMYFCASSEMGGTSGRNIQYFGAGTRLSVL.

This clonotype showed up many times. The rearrangement uses TRBV2 and TRBJ1-1; D is unresolved. Trimming took off 6 bases at V and 1 base at J, with 12 bases between the two ends. Germline values: CDR1 SNHLY, CDR2 FYNNEI. The CDR3 is 14 residues long. The CDR3 loop reads CASSPGGENTEAFF. In DNA, the CDR3 is TGTGCCAGCAGCCCGGGCGGGGAGAACACTGAAGCTTTCTTT.

This chain uses TRBV27 with TRBJ1-2; 8 bases line up with TRBD1. There are 16 residues in the CDR3. Unmatched junction bases numbered 10, after V lost 4 bases and J lost 3 bases. Germline values: CDR1 MNHEY, CDR2 SMNVEV (reference sequence). The CDR3 DNA is TGTGCCAGCAGTTCCTACGTCCGGGACAGGCACTATGGCTACACCTTC. It translates to CASSSYVRDRHYGYTF.

In its sample, this clonotype was seen many times. V is TRBV10-3 and J is TRBJ2-1, with 8 bases aligning to TRBD2. The CDR3 consists of 14 residues. Per the germline V gene, CDR1 is ENHRY and CDR2 is SYGVKD. The trim removed 8 bases at V and 7 bases at J, leaving 10 bases unmatched. The CDR3 DNA reads TGTGCCATCCACCCCGGGGAGCGGGGGAATGAGCAGTTCTTC. Translating gives CAIHPGERGNEQFF.

Regarding this clonotype: One junction end does not reproduce the germline sequence, and a read error may be involved. This chain uses TRBV4-2 with TRBJ2-3; D may be TRBD2 (6 bases). The CDR3 consists of 15 residues. Per the germline V gene, CDR1 is LGHNA and CDR2 is YNFKEQ. The CDR3 bases are TGTGCCAGCAGCCAAATTAGCGCGGGAAGAGATACGCAGTATTTC. Amino acid sequence: CASSQISAGRDTQYF.

The chain links TRBV7-2 to TRBJ2-2, with D perhaps matching TRBD1 or TRBD2 (5 bases each). The length of the CDR3 is 12 residues. Germline V gene lookup returns CDR1 SGHTA and CDR2 FQGNSA. V lost 6 bases and J lost 7, with 9 bases in between. In DNA, the CDR3 is TGTGCCAGCAGACGGGACCTCGGGGAGCTGTTTTTT. This sequence encodes CASRRDLGELFF. Combining the CDR3 with reference TRBV7-2 and TRBJ2-2 gives the whole variable domain GAGVSQSPSNKVTEKGKDVELRCDPISGHTALYWYRQSLGQGLEFLIYFQGNSAPDKSGLPSDRFSAERTGGSVSTLTIQRTQQEDSAVYLCASRRDLGELFFGEGSRLTVL.

This clonotype was counted ten times or more. The rearrangement links TRBV20-1 to TRBJ2-5; the D gene is possibly TRBD2 (5 bases). Germline CDR1 is DFQATT and CDR2 is SNEGSKA (reference sequence). The germline V and J ends were trimmed by 3 bases and 5 bases, with 16 bases remaining between them. The CDR3 covers 14 residues. CDR3 in DNA: TGCAGTGCTAGGAGCGGCGTTGGATGGGAGACCCAGTACTTC. This codes for CSARSGVGWETQYF.

Many counts were recorded for this clonotype. The rearrangement uses TRBV7-2 and TRBJ2-5; D is ambiguous. The CDR3 runs 14 residues. V was pared by 2 bases and J by 5 bases, with 12 bases between. The germline gives CDR1 SGHTA, CDR2 FQGNSA. CDR3 in amino acids: CASSLLTREETQYF. DNA of the CDR3: TGTGCCAGCAGCTTATTGACAAGAGAGGAGACCCAGTACTTC. Complete variable domain (other parts from reference TRBV7-2 and TRBJ2-5): GAGVSQSPSNKVTEKGKDVELRCDPISGHTALYWYRQSLGQGLEFLIYFQGNSAPDKSGLPSDRFSAERTGGSVSTLTIQRTQQEDSAVYLCASSLLTREETQYFGPGTRLLVL.

About this clonotype itself: Given a much more abundant clone one base away, this may be a read error. The chain employs TRBV11-3 and TRBJ2-1; TRBD2 agrees at 8 bases. In germline, CDR1 is SGHNT, CDR2 YENEEA. The CDR3 consists of 16 residues. After removal of 3 bases from V and 7 bases from J, the junction contained 11 bases not matched to a gene. The CDR3 here is CASSFTSPAGANEQFF. CDR3 bases: TGTGCCAGCAGCTTCACAAGTCCAGCGGGGGCGAATGAGCAGTTCTTC.

This clonotype was seen many times. J is TRBJ2-3 and V is TRBV5-1; D unresolved. The CDR3 runs 16 residues. Trimming left V 4 bases short and J 0 bases short, with 15 bases between. The V gene's germline CDR1 is SGHRS and CDR2 YFSETQ. For the CDR3, the DNA is TGCGCCAGCAGCGTAGACCACTCGACTAGCACAGATACGCAGTATTTT. Its translation: CASSVDHSTSTDTQYF.

This clonotype was picked up many times. The chain recombines TRBV24-1 with TRBJ2-3; TRBD1 agrees at 9 bases. Germline V gene data show CDR1 as KGHDR and CDR2 as SFDVKD. Trimming took 4 bases from V and 3 from J; bases not matched to a gene: 4. This CDR3 region has 15 residues. The CDR3, as DNA: TGTGCCACCAGTGACCCCGGGACAGGGACAGATACGCAGTATTTT. Its translation is CATSDPGTGTDTQYF.

The table lists this clonotype with many counts. This chain connects TRBV20-1 to TRBJ2-4; D ambiguous. Germline CDR1 DFQATT, CDR2 SNEGSKA (reference sequence). The CDR3 is made up of 13 amino acids. Trimming pared 5 bases from V and 0 bases from J, leaving 8 bases between. CDR3 in amino acids: CSAPQIAKNIQYF. For the CDR3, the DNA is TGCAGTGCTCCCCAGATAGCCAAAAACATTCAGTACTTC.

At least ten counts were recorded for this clonotype. The chain joins TRBV15 to TRBJ1-2; 7 bases map to TRBD1. This CDR3 region has 16 residues. V shed 2 bases, J shed 8 bases, and the junction held 14 bases outside the gene matches. Looked up from germline, CDR1 is LNHNV and CDR2 is YYDKDF (reference sequence). The CDR3 reads CATSRMKGATEGGYTF. CDR3 nucleotide sequence: TGTGCCACCAGCAGAATGAAGGGGGCGACCGAAGGAGGCTACACCTTC.